The 32 T cell receptor beta chains below were found in one sample sequenced in a study of blood T cell repertoires in COVID-19. The repertoire was sequenced with immunoSEQ multiplex PCR; TCRdb's copy has only in-frame clones and lacks some. The sample has about 260,000 clones, about 87% seen once. Sequencing input: peripheral blood. The origin of the receptors is a man aged 55 to 70 who had recovered from COVID-19.

The chain carries TRBV24-1 and TRBJ2-5; D remains ambiguous. The germline gives CDR1 KGHDR, CDR2 SFDVKD. V gave up 3 bases and J gave up 5 bases, with 6 bases separating them. The CDR3 runs to 12 residues. CDR3 sequence (DNA): TGTGCCACCAGTGATGCGAGGGAGACCCAGTACTTC. It encodes CATSDARETQYF.

The chain employs TRBV5-6 and TRBJ1-2; possible D gene TRBD1, 6 bases. V shed 0 bases and J shed 1 base, with 10 bases lying between them. The CDR3 length is 15 residues. Germline V gene sequence: CDR1 SGHDT, CDR2 YYEEEE. The CDR3 nucleotides read TGTGCCAGCAGCTTGGTAGGGGGAAATAACTATGGCTACACCTTC. Residues: CASSLVGGNNYGYTF.

CDR3 DNA sequence: TGTGCCAGCAGCCGACCTTCGAGCGGGGGGGCCCATGAGCAGTTCTTC. Protein: CASSRPSSGGAHEQFF. The chain employs TRBV11-1 and TRBJ2-1; 10 bases are shared with TRBD2. The germline V gene has CDR1 SGHAT and CDR2 FQDESV (reference sequence). The CDR3 consists of 16 residues. The V gene end was trimmed by 5 bases and the J gene end by 8 bases; junction bases not matched to a gene: 12. The variable domain in full, with the rest retrieved from reference TRBV11-1 and TRBJ2-1, is EAEVAQSPRYKITEKSQAVAFWCDPISGHATLYWYRQILGQGPELLVQFQDESVVDDSQLPKDRFSAERLKGVDSTLKIQPAELGDSAMYLCASSRPSSGGAHEQFFGPGTRLTVL.

V and J are TRBV6-2 or TRBV6-3 and TRBJ1-1; D gene uncertain. V was cut by 0 bases and J by 2 bases, with 10 bases left in between. Looked up from germline, CDR1 is MNHEY and CDR2 is SVGEGT. The length of the CDR3 is 15 residues. CDR3 protein: CASSYSRGTNTEAFF. As DNA, the CDR3 is TGTGCCAGCAGTTACTCCCGGGGAACCAACACTGAAGCTTTCTTT.

This clone was seen just once. The V and J genes are TRBV20-1 and TRBJ1-5; no clear D gene. The CDR3 loop spans 14 amino acids. Per germline, CDR1 DFQATT and CDR2 SNEGSKA (reference sequence). Trimming left V 3 bases short and J 0 bases short, with 9 bases between. The CDR3 sequence: CSASREYSNQPQHF. The CDR3 region has the DNA TGCAGTGCTAGTAGGGAGTATAGCAATCAGCCCCAGCATTTT.

The V call is TRBV4-1, the J call TRBJ2-1; D unresolved. This CDR3 has 14 amino acids. The germline V gene has CDR1 MGHRA and CDR2 YSYEKL. V lost 1 base and J 0 bases, leaving 4 bases between the germline ends. The CDR3 region has the DNA TGCGCCAGCAGCCAAGGACTCTCCTACAATGAGCAGTTCTTC. Its protein is CASSQGLSYNEQFF.

The chain has TRBV19 and TRBJ2-7; D may be TRBD1 (6 bases). Germline assignment: CDR1 LNHDA and CDR2 SQIVND (reference sequence). This CDR3 comprises 15 residues. Trimming cost V 1 base and J 2 bases, with 12 bases left between them. The CDR3 sequence: CASSIAQGSTYEQYF. In nucleotides, the CDR3 is TGTGCCAGTAGTATAGCACAGGGATCCACCTACGAGCAGTACTTC.

V and J are TRBV9 and TRBJ2-5; D may be TRBD2 (5 bases). The CDR3 totals 16 residues. V gave up 3 bases and J gave up 5 bases, with 20 bases separating them. Germline V gene sequence: CDR1 SGDLS, CDR2 YYNGEE. The CDR3 here is CASSAIPLSRRETQYF. The DNA of the CDR3 is TGTGCCAGCAGCGCGATCCCCCTGTCAAGGAGGGAGACCCAGTACTTC.

A single count supports this clone. The V call is TRBV5-6, the J call TRBJ1-1, with a weak D call TRBD1 (5 bases). The ends were cut back, 2 bases at V and 0 bases at J, with 14 bases in the middle. The CDR3 consists of 16 residues. CDR1 SGHDT and CDR2 YYEEEE come from the germline V gene. The CDR3, as DNA: TGTGCCAGCAGCTTTCGGTGGGGCAGGGTGAACACTGAAGCTTTCTTT. Protein product: CASSFRWGRVNTEAFF.

The chain employs TRBV27 and TRBJ2-7; a weak D match, TRBD1 (6 bases). Germline loops: CDR1 MNHEY, CDR2 SMNVEV (reference sequence). Trimming shortened V by 4 bases and J by 0 bases, and 13 bases separated the two germline ends. The CDR3 runs 15 residues. The CDR3 loop is CASSSRGQSSYEQYF. CDR3 DNA sequence: TGTGCCAGCAGTTCAAGGGGACAAAGCTCCTACGAGCAGTACTTC.

The gene calls are TRBV6-2 or TRBV6-3 and TRBJ2-7; D is undetermined. Germline V lookup: CDR1 MNHEY, CDR2 SVGEGT. This CDR3 has 15 amino acids. The ends were cut back, 0 bases at V and 3 bases at J, with 12 bases in the middle. CDR3 amino acids: CASSYSPRVGYEQYF. The CDR3 DNA is TGTGCCAGCAGTTACTCCCCCCGGGTAGGCTACGAGCAGTACTTC.

This rearrangement joins TRBV30 to TRBJ2-6; TRBD1 might be the D (6 bases). Germline V gives CDR1 GTSNPN, CDR2 SVGIG (reference sequence). The CDR3 is made up of 15 amino acids. The V gene lost 0 bases and the J gene lost 0 bases, with 6 bases spanning the gap. As DNA, the CDR3 is TGTGCCTGGAGTGTAGGGGGCTCTGGGGCCAACGTCCTGACTTTC. It specifies CAWSVGGSGANVLTF.

The rearrangement links TRBV3-1 (or the pseudogene TRBV3-2) to TRBJ1-1; D unclear. Germline values: CDR1 LGHDT, CDR2 YNNKEL (reference sequence). The CDR3 is 12 residues long. Deletions cut 6 bases from V and 2 bases from J, with 7 bases between. CDR3 in DNA: TGTGCCAGCAGTCGTACAAACACTGAAGCTTTCTTT. Translated, it gives CASSRTNTEAFF.

This clone was detected once. The gene calls are TRBV6-6 and TRBJ2-7; TRBD1 agrees at 8 bases. Germline V gene lookup returns CDR1 MNHNY and CDR2 SVGAGI (reference sequence). V lost 6 bases to trimming and J lost 3 bases; unmatched junction nucleotides: 7. This CDR3 region has 14 residues. CDR3 in DNA: TGTGCCAGCAGACCGACAGGGGAAGGCTACGAGCAGTACTTC. Encoded protein: CASRPTGEGYEQYF.

The V call is TRBV5-6, the J call TRBJ2-2, with 7 bases fitting TRBD1. The CDR3 extends over 15 amino acids. Losses at the gene ends were 4 bases for V and 4 bases for J; bases not matched to a gene: 7. CDR1 SGHDT and CDR2 YYEEEE come from the germline V gene. The CDR3 reads CASSPGGTITGELFF. The CDR3 DNA reads as TGTGCCAGCAGCCCAGGGGGTACAATCACCGGGGAGCTGTTTTTT.

The chain is built from TRBV7-8 and TRBJ1-2; D possibly corresponds to TRBD1 (5 bases). This CDR3 comprises 12 residues. The germline V gene has CDR1 SGHVS and CDR2 FQNEAQ. With 5 bases removed from V and 6 bases from J, the gap between germline ends came to 10 bases. DNA of the CDR3: TGTGCCAGCAGCCTTGACAGACATGGCTACACCTTC. It yields the protein CASSLDRHGYTF.

The chain employs TRBV9 and TRBJ2-5, with 7 bases fitting TRBD1. After removal of 0 bases from V and 4 bases from J, the junction contained 6 bases not matched to a gene. CDR3 length: 15 amino acids. Germline CDR1 is SGDLS and CDR2 is YYNGEE. The chain's CDR3 is CASSVEPGGPETQYF. Here the CDR3 DNA reads TGTGCCAGCAGCGTAGAGCCAGGGGGACCAGAGACCCAGTACTTC.

The rearrangement joins TRBV6-5 to TRBJ2-3; 10 bases are shared with TRBD2. CDR3 length equals 15 residues. V was pared by 6 bases and J by 2 bases, with 5 bases of the junction left unmatched. CDR1 and CDR2 (germline): MNHEY, SVGAGI. CDR3 in amino acids: CASRASGGSTDTQYF. DNA of the CDR3: TGTGCCAGCAGAGCTAGCGGGGGCTCCACAGATACGCAGTATTTT.

The DNA for the CDR3 is TGTGCCAGCAGCTTCACTCCTACAGACACCGGGGAGCTGTTTTTT. Residues: CASSFTPTDTGELFF. The chain employs TRBV5-5 and TRBJ2-2; D unclear. Germline V lookup: CDR1 SGHKS, CDR2 YYEKEE (reference sequence). The CDR3 has 15 residues. Trimming took off 2 bases at V and 3 bases at J, with 11 bases between the two ends.

J is TRBJ2-1 and V is TRBV4-1; TRBD2 aligns across 15 bases. Germline trimming cut 1 base from V and 4 bases from J; bases unmatched to any gene: 2. CDR1 and CDR2 from the germline V gene are MGHRA and YSYEKL. The CDR3 is 17 residues long. The CDR3 DNA follows: TGCGCCAGCAGCCAAGGGACTAGCGGGGGGGAATACAATGAGCAGTTCTTC. Its protein product is CASSQGTSGGEYNEQFF.

The chain joins TRBV9 to TRBJ1-2; the D is unclear. The CDR3 loop spans 13 amino acids. Per the germline V gene, CDR1 is SGDLS and CDR2 is YYNGEE. Trimming stripped 0 bases from V and 7 bases from J, with 10 bases between. CDR3 protein: CASSVDGAFGYTF. CDR3 DNA sequence: TGTGCCAGCAGCGTAGATGGAGCGTTTGGCTACACCTTC.

This chain connects TRBV7-6 to TRBJ1-1; 7 bases match TRBD1. V shed 5 bases, J shed 6 bases, and the junction held 9 bases outside the gene matches. The germline V gene encodes CDR1 SGHVS and CDR2 FNYEAQ. The CDR3 has 14 amino acids. CDR3 region: CASSTRQGSAEAFF. In DNA, the CDR3 is TGTGCCAGCAGCACGAGACAGGGTTCGGCTGAAGCTTTCTTT.

The chain couples TRBV5-1 to TRBJ1-1; a possible D gene is TRBD1 (6 bases). The germline CDR1 and CDR2 sequences are SGHRS and YFSETQ. Trimming cost V 1 base and J 1 base, with 14 bases left between them. This CDR3 is 16 amino acids long. The CDR3 reads CASSLITGTPNTEAFF. The CDR3 nucleotides read TGCGCCAGCAGCTTGATTACCGGGACACCGAACACTGAAGCTTTCTTT.

This chain's CDR3 is CASSIGRRGESPLHF. Here the CDR3 DNA reads TGTGCCAGTAGTATAGGTCGCAGGGGAGAATCACCCCTCCACTTT. This chain joins TRBV19 and TRBJ1-6, with D possibly matching TRBD1 (6 bases). Germline V lookup: CDR1 LNHDA, CDR2 SQIVND (reference sequence). This CDR3 has 15 residues. V was cut by 1 base and J by 10 bases, with 14 bases left in between.

The chain couples TRBV2 to TRBJ2-2; 15 positions agree with TRBD2. The CDR3 loop spans 16 amino acids. V was pared by 6 bases and J by 10 bases, with 9 bases of the junction left unmatched. Germline CDR1 reads SNHLY; CDR2 reads FYNNEI. The CDR3: CASSLGLAGGFEELFF. The CDR3 DNA is TGTGCCAGCAGCCTGGGACTAGCGGGGGGTTTTGAGGAGCTGTTTTTT.

The V and J genes are TRBV12-3 or TRBV12-4 and TRBJ1-3, with no clear D. The CDR3 covers 12 residues. V was shortened by 3 bases and J by 5 bases, with 5 bases between the two germline ends. CDR3 nucleotide sequence: TGTGCCAGCAGTTTTTTCAGAAACACCATATATTTT. Translated: CASSFFRNTIYF.

For this clone: An end of the junction does not agree with germline; a read error may underlie this. The chain links TRBV7-7 to TRBJ2-5; 7 nucleotides align to TRBD1. CDR3 length equals 17 residues. Germline V gives CDR1 SSHAT, CDR2 FNYEAQ (reference sequence). The CDR3 region is CASSSYATGKFQETQYF. CDR3 sequence (DNA): TGTGCTAGCAGCTCCTACGCGACAGGGAAGTTCCAAGAGACCCAGTACTTC.

The gene calls are TRBV5-5 and TRBJ1-2, with D maybe TRBD1 (6 bases). There are 15 residues in the CDR3. The germline V gene encodes CDR1 SGHKS and CDR2 YYEKEE (reference sequence). Trimming cost V 5 bases and J 4 bases, with 18 bases left between them. The CDR3 DNA follows: TGTGCCAGCAGTCCTGCGAGGGGGAGTAGCTATGGCTACACCTTC. This encodes CASSPARGSSYGYTF.

V is TRBV5-1 and J is TRBJ2-1; TRBD2 might be the D (6 bases). Germline V gene lookup returns CDR1 SGHRS and CDR2 YFSETQ. Trimming took 4 bases from V and 5 from J, leaving 10 bases between them. The CDR3 extends over 13 amino acids. The CDR3 region is CASSGGTHNEQFF. The CDR3 DNA reads as TGCGCCAGCAGCGGCGGGACTCACAATGAGCAGTTCTTC. Filled out from reference TRBV5-1 and TRBJ2-1, the complete variable domain reads KAGVTQTPRYLIKTRGQQVTLSCSPISGHRSVSWYQQTPGQGLQFLFEYFSETQRNKGNFPGRFSGRQFSNSRSEMNVSTLELGDSALYLCASSGGTHNEQFFGPGTRLTVL.

DNA for the CDR3: TGTGCCAGCTCACCACTTAACAACGTTGGACAGATTGCAACTAATGAAAAACTGTTTTTT. Encoded protein: CASSPLNNVGQIATNEKLFF. This chain connects TRBV18 to TRBJ1-4, with D possibly TRBD1 on 6 matching bases. The CDR3 extends over 20 amino acids. Trimming took 1 base from V and 0 from J, leaving 21 bases between them. Germline CDR1 and CDR2: KGHSH and LQKENI.

The chain is built from TRBV5-4 and TRBJ1-2; D is perhaps TRBD1 (6 bases). CDR3 length equals 14 residues. CDR1 SGHNT and CDR2 YYREEE come from the germline V gene (reference sequence). Trimming stripped 0 bases from V and 4 bases from J, with 10 bases between. The DNA for the CDR3 is TGTGCCAGCAGCTTGGGGGGACAATCCTATGGCTACACCTTC. The encoded protein is CASSLGGQSYGYTF.

The chain carries TRBV19 and TRBJ1-1, with a tentative D call TRBD1 (5 bases). From germline, CDR1 is LNHDA and CDR2 SQIVND (reference sequence). The CDR3 contains 18 residues. V was cut by 4 bases and J by 1 base, with 22 bases left in between. CDR3 protein: CASSTPRTVQGSNTEAFF. Here the CDR3 DNA reads TGTGCCAGTAGTACCCCCAGAACGGTTCAGGGCTCGAACACTGAAGCTTTCTTT.